These 28 T cell receptor beta chains were all obtained from the same sample, sequenced in a study of blood T cell repertoires in COVID-19. Profiling relied on immunoSEQ multiplex PCR, and the TCRdb table lists in-frame clones only, not all of them. The profile shows some 270,000 clones, about 87% of them singletons. What was sequenced was PBMCs or T cells enriched from blood (not recorded which). The source is a woman between 25 and 40 years old with acute COVID-19.

This chain links TRBV10-3 with TRBJ2-5; D is uncertain. The CDR3 has 12 amino acids. Trimming took off 2 bases at V and 7 bases at J, with 8 bases between the two ends. The germline CDR1 and CDR2 sequences are ENHRY and SYGVKD. The chain's CDR3 is CAISEPTGTQYF. For the CDR3, the DNA is TGTGCCATCAGTGAGCCCACGGGGACCCAGTACTTC.

The chain recombines TRBV7-2 with TRBJ1-4, with D tentatively TRBD1 (5 bases). The CDR3 extends over 14 amino acids. Trimming left V 2 bases short and J 8 bases short, with 12 bases between. Looked up from germline, CDR1 is SGHTA and CDR2 is FQGNSA. In DNA form, the CDR3 reads TGTGCCAGCAGCTTATGGCAGGGTAGGGAAAAACTGTTTTTT. Residues: CASSLWQGREKLFF.

This chain links TRBV5-8 with TRBJ2-1; 7 bases map to TRBD2. Germline values: CDR1 SGHTS, CDR2 YDEGEE. Trimming took 0 bases from V and 2 from J; bases not matched to a gene: 2. The CDR3 is made up of 15 amino acids. This chain's CDR3 is CASSLALAAYNEQFF. As DNA, the CDR3 is TGTGCCAGCAGCTTGGCCCTAGCGGCCTACAATGAGCAGTTCTTC.

The genes are TRBV4-1 and TRBJ2-2; 9 nucleotides align to TRBD1. Germline trimming cut 3 bases from V and 7 bases from J; bases unmatched to any gene: 6. The CDR3 is made up of 15 amino acids. In germline, CDR1 is MGHRA, CDR2 YSYEKL. DNA of the CDR3: TGCGCCAGCAGCCAGGGGGACAGGGTAAACGGGGAGCTGTTTTTT. The encoded protein is CASSQGDRVNGELFF.

In its sample, this clone was seen a few times. This sequence joins TRBV5-1 and TRBJ2-7, with 7 bases matching TRBD1. CDR3 length equals 13 residues. The junction had 3 bases not matched to a gene; V was cut back by 4 bases and J by 2 bases. CDR1 is SGHRS and CDR2 is YFSETQ in the germline V gene. CDR3: CASSPGQPYEQYF. The CDR3, as DNA: TGCGCCAGCAGCCCGGGACAGCCCTACGAGCAGTACTTC. The variable domain in full, completed from reference TRBV5-1 and TRBJ2-7, reads KAGVTQTPRYLIKTRGQQVTLSCSPISGHRSVSWYQQTPGQGLQFLFEYFSETQRNKGNFPGRFSGRQFSNSRSEMNVSTLELGDSALYLCASSPGQPYEQYFGPGTRLTVT.

V and J are TRBV4-3 and TRBJ2-1, with TRBD2 identical over 11 bases. V lost 2 bases and J lost 7; bases outside the gene matches: 7. Germline values: CDR1 LGHNA, CDR2 YSLEER. CDR3 length: 16 amino acids. The CDR3 reads CASSQRPGTSGNEQFF. CDR3 DNA sequence: TGCGCCAGCAGCCAACGTCCCGGGACTAGCGGTAATGAGCAGTTCTTC.

This clone was counted a single time. The chain combines TRBV28 with TRBJ2-7, with TRBD2 as a possible D gene (5 bases). CDR1 MDHEN and CDR2 SYDVKM come from the germline V gene. This CDR3 region has 15 residues. Trimming took off 7 bases at V and 0 bases at J, with 16 bases between the two ends. CDR3 sequence reads: CASTRGRTGSYEQYF. The CDR3 region has the DNA TGTGCCAGCACCCGGGGAAGGACTGGCTCCTACGAGCAGTACTTC.

The gene calls are TRBV24-1 and TRBJ2-1; 13 bases match TRBD2. This CDR3 region has 19 residues. V dropped 4 bases and J dropped 0; count of bases not matched to a gene: 8. Germline V gives CDR1 KGHDR, CDR2 SFDVKD. The CDR3 DNA sequence: TGTGCCACCAGTGACCCGGGACTAGCGGGAATCCGCTCCTACAATGAGCAGTTCTTC. This translates into CATSDPGLAGIRSYNEQFF.

The count of this clone is one. V is TRBV4-3 and J is TRBJ1-2; TRBD1 aligns across 8 bases. The J segment lost 0 bases and the V segment lost 4 bases, leaving 4 bases of the junction unmatched. CDR3 length: 15 residues. Looked up from germline, CDR1 is LGHNA and CDR2 is YSLEER. Here the CDR3 DNA reads TGCGCCAGCAGCCCAGGGGGCCACGCTAACTATGGCTACACCTTC. It encodes CASSPGGHANYGYTF.

Turning to this clone: A read error may explain this, as a much larger clone is one base away. The rearrangement links TRBV2 to TRBJ1-3, with TRBD1 identical over 7 bases. Germline V lookup: CDR1 SNHLY, CDR2 FYNNEI. The length of the CDR3 is 14 residues. V gave up 7 bases and J gave up 0 bases; unmatched junction bases: 3. CDR3 sequence (DNA): TGTGCCAGCAAGACAGGGCTCTCTGGAAACACCATATATTTT. As protein: CASKTGLSGNTIYF. Variable domain in full (rest from reference TRBV2 and TRBJ1-3): EPEVTQTPSHQVTQMGQEVILRCVPISNHLYFYWYRQILGQKVEFLVSFYNNEISEKSEIFDDQFSVERPDGSNFTLKIRSTKLEDSAMYFCASKTGLSGNTIYFGEGSWLTVV.

This chain joins TRBV7-9 and TRBJ2-7; D might be TRBD2 (7 bases). Germline assignment: CDR1 SEHNR and CDR2 FQNEAQ (reference sequence). The length of the CDR3 is 14 residues. Trimming removed 5 bases from V and 2 bases from J, with 13 bases in between. CDR3 sequence: CASSLKGGPYEQYF. The CDR3 bases are TGTGCCAGCAGCCTAAAGGGGGGGCCCTACGAGCAGTACTTC.

V is TRBV9 and J is TRBJ1-1; D not resolved. Germline-derived CDR1 and CDR2 are SGDLS and YYNGEE. This CDR3 has 17 residues. With 3 bases removed from V and 2 bases from J, the gap between germline ends came to 20 bases. The CDR3 region has the DNA TGTGCCAGCAGCGAGGACGGAACCCCGAGGACTAACACTGAAGCTTTCTTT. Protein: CASSEDGTPRTNTEAFF.

The V call is TRBV10-3, the J call TRBJ1-2, with D perhaps TRBD1 (5 bases). CDR3 size: 15 residues. CDR1 is ENHRY and CDR2 is SYGVKD in the germline V gene. Trimming stripped 4 bases from V and 2 bases from J, with 14 bases between. The CDR3 here is CAISGGRTYNYGYTF. The CDR3 DNA reads as TGTGCCATCAGTGGGGGGAGGACCTACAACTATGGCTACACCTTC.

V gene TRBV28 combines with J gene TRBJ1-1, with D perhaps TRBD1 (6 bases). The V gene's germline CDR1 is MDHEN and CDR2 SYDVKM. CDR3 size: 14 residues. Between the trimmed V and J ends, which lost 3 bases and 9 bases, there was a span of 17 bases. This chain's CDR3 is CASSFAQGRVQAFF. As DNA, the CDR3 is TGTGCCAGCAGTTTCGCCCAGGGGAGGGTTCAAGCTTTCTTT.

This chain connects TRBV7-9 to TRBJ2-1; TRBD1 matches 12 bases. CDR3 size: 15 residues. CDR1 and CDR2 from the germline V gene are SEHNR and FQNEAQ (reference sequence). V lost 5 bases to trimming and J lost 7 bases; unmatched junction nucleotides: 6. For the CDR3, the DNA is TGTGCCAGCAGCGGGACAGGGGGCTTAACGAATGAGCAGTTCTTC. Protein: CASSGTGGLTNEQFF.

The chain is built from TRBV19 and TRBJ1-6, with 7 bases fitting TRBD1. Per the germline V gene, CDR1 is LNHDA and CDR2 is SQIVND (reference sequence). V lost 6 bases, J lost 7 bases, and 12 bases stayed unmatched. There are 16 residues in the CDR3. CDR3 in DNA: TGTGCCAGTAGCACCAACCGGGACAGCCGAAATTCACCCCTCCACTTT. It specifies CASSTNRDSRNSPLHF.

The CDR3 spells CASRQTGGGNEKLFF. The CDR3 DNA reads TGTGCCAGCAGGCAAACAGGGGGAGGTAATGAAAAACTGTTTTTT. This chain links TRBV28 with TRBJ1-4; 8 bases map to TRBD1. The CDR3 covers 15 residues. Germline V CDR1 and CDR2: MDHEN, SYDVKM. V shed 6 bases and J 4 bases; nucleotides not matched to a gene: 7.

The CDR3 nucleotides are TGTGCCAGCAGCCAAGAAGCCCAGGGGTGGGAATATGGCTACACCTTC. Translated, it gives CASSQEAQGWEYGYTF. This chain links TRBV4-2 with TRBJ1-2; D possibly corresponds to TRBD1 (6 bases). Trimming stripped 0 bases from V and 5 bases from J, with 16 bases between. The germline V gene encodes CDR1 LGHNA and CDR2 YNFKEQ. This CDR3 contains 16 residues.

This clone was counted once. The genes are TRBV4-2 and TRBJ2-1; D is undetermined. The V end was cut by 1 base, the J end by 1 base, with 5 bases between. Germline V gives CDR1 LGHNA, CDR2 YNFKEQ. This CDR3 region has 14 residues. Here the CDR3 DNA reads TGTGCCAGCAGCCAAGCGGGTTCCTACAATGAGCAGTTCTTC. Its protein product is CASSQAGSYNEQFF.

This rearrangement joins TRBV5-1 to TRBJ2-1; D is possibly TRBD2 (6 bases). CDR1 and CDR2 from the germline V gene are SGHRS and YFSETQ. Trimming pared 3 bases from V and 4 bases from J, leaving 14 bases between. The CDR3 length is 15 residues. CDR3 loop: CASSWVVAGYNEQFF. The CDR3 nucleotides are TGCGCCAGCAGCTGGGTCGTGGCGGGATACAATGAGCAGTTCTTC.

This clone showed up just once. V gene TRBV9 combines with J gene TRBJ1-2; D may be TRBD1 (6 bases). The V gene's germline CDR1 is SGDLS and CDR2 YYNGEE. The CDR3 contains 13 residues. Trimming pared 0 bases from V and 5 bases from J, leaving 8 bases between. CDR3 amino acids: CASSVEGGYGYTF. In DNA, the CDR3 is TGTGCCAGCAGCGTAGAAGGGGGATATGGCTACACCTTC.

The gene calls are TRBV24-1 and TRBJ1-1; a possible D gene is TRBD1 (5 bases). V dropped 10 bases and J dropped 2 bases, with 13 bases sitting between them. The CDR3 is made up of 13 amino acids. CDR1 KGHDR and CDR2 SFDVKD come from the germline V gene. In nucleotides, the CDR3 is TGTGCCACTAACGACGGGGGTAACACTGAAGCTTTCTTT. It is translated as CATNDGGNTEAFF.

The rearrangement uses TRBV7-9 and TRBJ2-3, with D possibly TRBD2 on 5 matching bases. Trimming took 6 bases from V and 3 from J, leaving 10 bases between them. The CDR3 spans 13 residues. The germline gives CDR1 SEHNR, CDR2 FQNEAQ (reference sequence). CDR3 in DNA: TGTGCCAGCAGGAGGGCCCAGACAGATACGCAGTATTTT. It codes for CASRRAQTDTQYF.

This chain uses TRBV20-1 with TRBJ2-3; 15 positions agree with TRBD2. CDR3 length equals 17 residues. Germline assignment: CDR1 DFQATT and CDR2 SNEGSKA (reference sequence). V lost 3 bases and J lost 4; bases outside the gene matches: 8. The CDR3 DNA is TGCAGTGCTAGTGGACTAGCGGGAGGGCCCTCCTCAGATACGCAGTATTTT. Protein: CSASGLAGGPSSDTQYF.

The chain has TRBV7-2 and TRBJ1-5, with D perhaps matching TRBD1 (5 bases). Germline-derived CDR1 and CDR2 are SGHTA and FQGNSA. There are 14 residues in the CDR3. Between the trimmed V and J ends, which lost 7 bases and 3 bases, there was a span of 13 bases. The DNA of the CDR3 is TGTGCCAGCACCCAGGGTGATTACAATCAGCCCCAGCATTTT. Its translation: CASTQGDYNQPQHF.

As regards this clone: This sample includes further DNA sequences coding for the same CDR3. The chain combines TRBV7-9 with TRBJ2-7, with TRBD1 as a possible D gene (5 bases). Germline V gene lookup returns CDR1 SEHNR and CDR2 FQNEAQ (reference sequence). With 5 bases removed from V and 4 bases from J, the gap between germline ends came to 9 bases. CDR3 length: 12 amino acids. The CDR3 protein is CASSAQGYEQYF. CDR3 nucleotides: TGTGCCAGCAGCGCTCAGGGATACGAGCAGTACTTC.

The count of this clone is one. Other DNA variants within this sample encode the same CDR3. The V call is TRBV5-1, the J call TRBJ2-7; TRBD1 agrees at 11 bases. V lost 4 bases to trimming and J lost 2 bases; unmatched junction nucleotides: 2. The CDR3 runs to 14 residues. Per germline, CDR1 SGHRS and CDR2 YFSETQ. The CDR3 region has the DNA TGCGCCAGCAGCCCGGGACAGGGGGCCTACGAGCAGTACTTC. Protein product: CASSPGQGAYEQYF.

V usage is TRBV7-2 and J usage is TRBJ1-2, with a possible D match to TRBD1 (5 bases). Germline CDR1 is SGHTA and CDR2 is FQGNSA. V lost 1 base to trimming and J lost 4 bases, with 16 bases between them. This CDR3 region has 16 residues. The CDR3 spells CASSLDRRQGTYGYTF. In DNA form, the CDR3 reads TGTGCCAGCAGCTTAGATCGCCGGCAGGGAACCTATGGCTACACCTTC.